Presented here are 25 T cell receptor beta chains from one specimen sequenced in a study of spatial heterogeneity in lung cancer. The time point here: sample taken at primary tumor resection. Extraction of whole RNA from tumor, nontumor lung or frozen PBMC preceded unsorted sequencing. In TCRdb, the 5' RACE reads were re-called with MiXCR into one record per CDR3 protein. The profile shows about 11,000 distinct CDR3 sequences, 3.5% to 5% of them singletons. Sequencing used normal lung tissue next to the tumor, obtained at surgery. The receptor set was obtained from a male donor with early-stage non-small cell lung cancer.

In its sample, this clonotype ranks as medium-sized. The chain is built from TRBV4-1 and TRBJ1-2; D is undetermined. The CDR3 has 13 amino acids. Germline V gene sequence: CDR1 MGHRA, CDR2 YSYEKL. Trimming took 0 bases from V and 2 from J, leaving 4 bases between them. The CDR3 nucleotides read TGCGCCAGCAGCCAAGACGGCAACTATGGCTACACCTTC. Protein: CASSQDGNYGYTF.

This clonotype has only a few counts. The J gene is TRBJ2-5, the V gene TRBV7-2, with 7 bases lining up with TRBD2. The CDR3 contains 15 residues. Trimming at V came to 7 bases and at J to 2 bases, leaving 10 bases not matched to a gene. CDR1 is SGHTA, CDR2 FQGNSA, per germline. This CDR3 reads CASTLSGLRQETQYF. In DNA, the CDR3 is TGTGCCAGCACCCTTAGCGGGTTACGACAAGAGACCCAGTACTTC.

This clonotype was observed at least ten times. The DNA of the CDR3 is TGTGCCAGCAGCTTAGGGCCTAGCGCGAACACAGATACGCAGTATTTT. Encoded protein: CASSLGPSANTDTQYF. The chain employs TRBV7-2 and TRBJ2-3, with a possible D match to TRBD2 (6 bases). Germline values: CDR1 SGHTA, CDR2 FQGNSA. V lost 1 base and J lost 2, with 13 bases in between. The CDR3 totals 16 residues.

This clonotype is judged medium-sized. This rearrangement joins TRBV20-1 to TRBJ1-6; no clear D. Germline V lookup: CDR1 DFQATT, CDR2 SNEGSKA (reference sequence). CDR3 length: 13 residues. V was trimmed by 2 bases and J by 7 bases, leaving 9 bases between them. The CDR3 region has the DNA TGCAGTGCTAGACGGCCCGGGAATTCACCCCTCCACTTT. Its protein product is CSARRPGNSPLHF.

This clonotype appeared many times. CDR3 nucleotides: TGTGCCAGCAGTTTGTTTTTTGGAAGGTTTATTAACTATGGCTACACCTTC. It translates to CASSLFFGRFINYGYTF. The J gene is TRBJ1-2, the V gene TRBV27; D unclear. CDR3 length: 17 amino acids. Trimming cost V 3 bases and J 1 base, with 18 bases left between them. In germline, CDR1 is MNHEY, CDR2 SMNVEV (reference sequence).

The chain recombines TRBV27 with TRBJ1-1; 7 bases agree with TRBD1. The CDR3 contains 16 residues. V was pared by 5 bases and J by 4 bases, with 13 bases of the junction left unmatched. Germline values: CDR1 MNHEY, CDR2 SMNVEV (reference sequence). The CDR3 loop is CASSQRQGAAGTEAFF. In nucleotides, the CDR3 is TGTGCCAGCAGTCAACGACAGGGAGCTGCCGGCACTGAAGCTTTCTTT.

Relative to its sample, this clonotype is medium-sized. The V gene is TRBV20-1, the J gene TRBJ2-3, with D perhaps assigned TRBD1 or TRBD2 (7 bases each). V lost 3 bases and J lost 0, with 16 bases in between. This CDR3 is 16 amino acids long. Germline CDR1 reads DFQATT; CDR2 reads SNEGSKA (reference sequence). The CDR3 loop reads CSASRGRAGSTDTQYF. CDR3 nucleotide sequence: TGCAGTGCTAGCAGGGGGAGGGCCGGGAGCACAGATACGCAGTATTTT.

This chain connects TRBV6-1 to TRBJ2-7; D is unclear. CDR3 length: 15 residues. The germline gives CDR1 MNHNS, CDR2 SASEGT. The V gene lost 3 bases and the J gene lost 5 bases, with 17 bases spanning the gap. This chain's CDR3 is CASSDAAGLNDEQYF. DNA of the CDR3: TGTGCCAGCAGTGATGCTGCCGGATTGAACGACGAGCAGTACTTC.

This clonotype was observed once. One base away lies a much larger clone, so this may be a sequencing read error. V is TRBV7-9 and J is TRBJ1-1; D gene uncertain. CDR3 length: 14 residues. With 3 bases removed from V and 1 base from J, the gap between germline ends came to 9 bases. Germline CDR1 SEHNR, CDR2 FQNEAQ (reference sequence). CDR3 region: CASSFKGKNTEAFF. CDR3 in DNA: TGTGCCAGCAGCTTTAAGGGAAAGAACACTGAAGCTTTCTTT.

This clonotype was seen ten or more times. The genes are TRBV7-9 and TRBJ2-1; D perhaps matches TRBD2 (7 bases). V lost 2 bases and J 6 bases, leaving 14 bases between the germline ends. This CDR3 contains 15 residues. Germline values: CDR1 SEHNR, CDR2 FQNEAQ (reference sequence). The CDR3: CASSLLIRGANEQFF. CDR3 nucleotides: TGTGCCAGCAGCTTATTAATTCGGGGGGCCAATGAGCAGTTCTTC.

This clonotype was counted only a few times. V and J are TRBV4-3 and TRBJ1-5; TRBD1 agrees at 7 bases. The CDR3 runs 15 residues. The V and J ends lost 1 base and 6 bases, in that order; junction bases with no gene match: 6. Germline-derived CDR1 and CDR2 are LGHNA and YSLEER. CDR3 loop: CASSQVPGGSQPQHF. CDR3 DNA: TGCGCCAGCAGCCAAGTGCCAGGGGGAAGTCAGCCCCAGCATTTT.

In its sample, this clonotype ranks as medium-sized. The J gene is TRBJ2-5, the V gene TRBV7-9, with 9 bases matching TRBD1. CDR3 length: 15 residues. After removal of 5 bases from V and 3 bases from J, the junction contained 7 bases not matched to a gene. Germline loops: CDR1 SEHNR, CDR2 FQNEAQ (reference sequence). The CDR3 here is CASSTSRTGEETQYF. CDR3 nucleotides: TGTGCCAGCAGCACGTCCCGGACAGGGGAAGAGACCCAGTACTTC. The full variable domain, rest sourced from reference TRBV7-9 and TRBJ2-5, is DTGVSQNPRHKITKRGQNVTFRCDPISEHNRLYWYRQTLGQGPEFLTYFQNEAQLEKSRLLSDRFSAERPKGSFSTLEIQRTEQGDSAMYLCASSTSRTGEETQYFGPGTRLLVL.

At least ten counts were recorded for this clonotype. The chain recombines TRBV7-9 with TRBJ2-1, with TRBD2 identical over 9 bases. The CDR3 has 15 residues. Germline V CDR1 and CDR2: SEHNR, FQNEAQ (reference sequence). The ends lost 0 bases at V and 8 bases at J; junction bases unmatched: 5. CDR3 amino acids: CASSLAPSGIDEQFF. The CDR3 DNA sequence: TGTGCCAGCAGCTTAGCCCCTAGCGGGATCGATGAGCAGTTCTTC.

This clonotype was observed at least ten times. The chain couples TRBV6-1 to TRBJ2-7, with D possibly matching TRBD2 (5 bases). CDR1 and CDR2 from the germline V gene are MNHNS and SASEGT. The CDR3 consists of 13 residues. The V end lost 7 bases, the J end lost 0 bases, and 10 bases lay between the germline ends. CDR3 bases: TGTGCCAGCAAGGTTGGGAGCTCCTACGAGCAGTACTTC. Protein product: CASKVGSSYEQYF.

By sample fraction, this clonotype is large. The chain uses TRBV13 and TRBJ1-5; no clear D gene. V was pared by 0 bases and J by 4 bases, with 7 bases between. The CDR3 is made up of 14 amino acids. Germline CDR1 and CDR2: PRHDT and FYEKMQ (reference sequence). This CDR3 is CASSLGLTNQPQHF. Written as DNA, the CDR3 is TGTGCCAGCAGCTTAGGGCTGACAAATCAGCCCCAGCATTTT.

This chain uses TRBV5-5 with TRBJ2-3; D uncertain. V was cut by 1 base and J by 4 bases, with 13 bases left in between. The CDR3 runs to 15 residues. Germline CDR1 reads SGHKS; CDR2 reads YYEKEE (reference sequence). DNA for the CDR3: TGTGCCAGCAGCTTGAAGGGCCCCCCCCCAGATACGCAGTATTTT. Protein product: CASSLKGPPPDTQYF. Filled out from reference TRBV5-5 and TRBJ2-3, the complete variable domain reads DAGVTQSPTHLIKTRGQQVTLRCSPISGHKSVSWYQQVLGQGPQFIFQYYEKEERGRGNFPDRFSARQFPNYSSELNVNALLLGDSALYLCASSLKGPPPDTQYFGPGTRLTVL.

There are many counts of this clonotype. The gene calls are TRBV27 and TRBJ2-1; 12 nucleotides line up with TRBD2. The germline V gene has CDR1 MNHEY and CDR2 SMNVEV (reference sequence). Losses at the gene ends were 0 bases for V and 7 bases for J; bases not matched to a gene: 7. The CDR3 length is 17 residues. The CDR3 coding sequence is TGTGCCAGCAGTTTATCGTTTTGGACTAGCGGGATTAATGAGCAGTTCTTC. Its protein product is CASSLSFWTSGINEQFF.

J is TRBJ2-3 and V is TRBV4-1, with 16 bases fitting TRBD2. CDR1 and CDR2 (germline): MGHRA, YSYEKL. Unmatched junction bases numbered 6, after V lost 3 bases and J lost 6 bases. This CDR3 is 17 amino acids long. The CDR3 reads CASSQDGTSGRGDTQYF. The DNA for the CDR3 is TGCGCCAGCAGCCAGGACGGGACTAGCGGGAGGGGGGATACGCAGTATTTT.

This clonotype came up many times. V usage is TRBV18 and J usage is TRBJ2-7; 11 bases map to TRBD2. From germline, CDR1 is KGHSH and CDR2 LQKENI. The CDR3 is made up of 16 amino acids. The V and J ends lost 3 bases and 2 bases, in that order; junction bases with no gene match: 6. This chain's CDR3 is CASSPLVTSGTYEQYF. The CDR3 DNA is TGTGCCAGCTCACCCCTCGTGACTAGCGGGACCTACGAGCAGTACTTC.

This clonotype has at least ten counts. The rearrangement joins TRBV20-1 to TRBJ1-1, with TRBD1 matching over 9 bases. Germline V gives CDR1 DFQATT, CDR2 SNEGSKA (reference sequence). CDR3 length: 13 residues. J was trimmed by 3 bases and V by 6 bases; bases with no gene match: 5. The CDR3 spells CSALTGGHTEAFF. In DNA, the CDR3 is TGCAGTGCCCTTACAGGGGGCCACACTGAAGCTTTCTTT.

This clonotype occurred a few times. In DNA, the CDR3 is TGTGCCAGCAGGATAGACAGGGGCGGGGATGAGCAGTTCTTC. Translated, it gives CASRIDRGGDEQFF. The chain carries TRBV7-2 and TRBJ2-1; 8 bases map to TRBD1. The CDR3 has 14 amino acids. Losses at the gene ends were 6 bases for V and 8 bases for J; bases not matched to a gene: 9. The germline CDR1 and CDR2 sequences are SGHTA and FQGNSA.

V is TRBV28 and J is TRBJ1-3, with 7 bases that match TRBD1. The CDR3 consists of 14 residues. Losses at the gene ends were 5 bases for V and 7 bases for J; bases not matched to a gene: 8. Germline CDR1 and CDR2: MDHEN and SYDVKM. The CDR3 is CASSPRDSKNTIYF. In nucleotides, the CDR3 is TGTGCCAGCAGTCCAAGGGACAGCAAGAACACCATATATTTT.

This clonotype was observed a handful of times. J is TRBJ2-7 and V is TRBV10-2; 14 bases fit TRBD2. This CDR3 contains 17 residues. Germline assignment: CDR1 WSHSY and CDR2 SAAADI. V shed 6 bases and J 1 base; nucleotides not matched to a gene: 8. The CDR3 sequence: CASRTGLAGEGSYEQYF. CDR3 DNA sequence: TGCGCCAGCAGAACGGGACTAGCGGGAGAGGGGTCCTACGAGCAGTACTTC.

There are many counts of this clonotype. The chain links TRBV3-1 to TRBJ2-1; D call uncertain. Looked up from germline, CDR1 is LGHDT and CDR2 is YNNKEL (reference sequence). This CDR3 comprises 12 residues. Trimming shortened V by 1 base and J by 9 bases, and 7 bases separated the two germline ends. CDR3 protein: CASSQVSGEQFF. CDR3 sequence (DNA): TGTGCCAGCAGCCAAGTTTCCGGTGAGCAGTTCTTC.

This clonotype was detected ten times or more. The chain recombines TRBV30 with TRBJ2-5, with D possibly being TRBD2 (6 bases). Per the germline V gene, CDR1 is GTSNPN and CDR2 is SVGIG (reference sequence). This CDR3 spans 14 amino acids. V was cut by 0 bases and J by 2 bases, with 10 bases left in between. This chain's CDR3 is CAWSVGGIQETQYF. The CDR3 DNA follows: TGTGCCTGGAGTGTCGGCGGGATACAAGAGACCCAGTACTTC.